This is a list of T cell receptor beta chains from one sample in a study of blood T cells in healthy people across ages. A single record per CDR3 protein comes from TCRdb applying MiXCR to the 5' RACE reads. The sample lists around 1,500,000 distinct CDR3 sequences, 42% occurring once. The source material was blood. Receptors originate from a woman between 18 and 29 years old in good health. Each CDR3 is given with its conserved first and last residue. The order of the fields is CDR3 protein, V gene, D gene. D genes are given only for firm matches.

CDR3aa: CASSLGEPGEVKLFF
v_gene: TRBV7-9
d_gene: -

CDR3aa: CASSKGGGSTNEQFF
v_gene: TRBV5-1
d_gene: -

CDR3aa: CASSKTFDGGQNYGYTF
v_gene: TRBV2
d_gene: TRBD1

CDR3aa: CATSARGLLLAKANEQFF
v_gene: TRBV15
d_gene: -

CDR3aa: CASTQGNSYEQYF
v_gene: TRBV25-1
d_gene: -

CDR3aa: CASSPLAGRSGELFF
v_gene: TRBV28
d_gene: TRBD2

CDR3aa: CASSLKESNTGELFF
v_gene: TRBV5-1
d_gene: -

CDR3aa: CASSLSSQGPFYGYTF
v_gene: TRBV7-8
d_gene: -

CDR3aa: CASRGTGSHGYTF
v_gene: TRBV6-5
d_gene: TRBD1

CDR3aa: CASRREENPYEQYF
v_gene: TRBV4-1
d_gene: -

CDR3aa: CASSLGSTGGIDTQYF
v_gene: TRBV7-2
d_gene: TRBD2

CDR3aa: CASSLGTLYNEQYF
v_gene: TRBV7-2
d_gene: -

CDR3aa: CAGSMGDLRGYGYTF
v_gene: TRBV12-3/TRBV12-4
d_gene: -

CDR3aa: CASSTRDRSNQPQHF
v_gene: TRBV28
d_gene: -

CDR3aa: CSVPYSNYGYTF
v_gene: TRBV29-1
d_gene: -

CDR3aa: CASSSYQGDNEQFF
v_gene: TRBV27
d_gene: -

CDR3aa: CASSLEGTERETQYF
v_gene: TRBV5-1
d_gene: TRBD1

CDR3aa: CASSDAAYGYTF
v_gene: TRBV10-1
d_gene: -

CDR3aa: CASRGTSGGSGTQYF
v_gene: TRBV27
d_gene: TRBD2

CDR3aa: CASSSSGGGTDTQYF
v_gene: TRBV12-3/TRBV12-4
d_gene: TRBD2

CDR3aa: CASSQEVLAGDNEQFF
v_gene: TRBV3-1
d_gene: TRBD2

CDR3aa: CASRASTTDTQYF
v_gene: TRBV7-2
d_gene: -

CDR3aa: CASSRAAARGAQHF
v_gene: TRBV12-3/TRBV12-4
d_gene: -

CDR3aa: CASSQEAGGAYNEQFF
v_gene: TRBV4-1
d_gene: -

CDR3aa: CASSLVGPRRGASYEQYF
v_gene: TRBV5-1
d_gene: -

CDR3aa: CASSLASRYEQYF
v_gene: TRBV5-1
d_gene: -

CDR3aa: CASSQDPGGAREKLFF
v_gene: TRBV3-1
d_gene: TRBD1

CDR3aa: CAWREGAEAFF
v_gene: TRBV30
d_gene: -

CDR3aa: CASSKSTANTEAFF
v_gene: TRBV6-2/TRBV6-3
d_gene: -

CDR3aa: CSARDGQSNQPQHF
v_gene: TRBV20-1
d_gene: -

CDR3aa: CASRSMGSGREWDTQYF
v_gene: TRBV12-3/TRBV12-4
d_gene: TRBD2

CDR3aa: CASSLGDTVLRNQPQHF
v_gene: TRBV7-9
d_gene: -

CDR3aa: CASSQTATQYF
v_gene: TRBV12-3/TRBV12-4
d_gene: -

CDR3aa: CSARVPGLAKETQYF
v_gene: TRBV20-1
d_gene: TRBD2

CDR3aa: CASKNRLAGQETQYF
v_gene: TRBV3-1
d_gene: TRBD2

CDR3aa: CASSERPETQYF
v_gene: TRBV12-3/TRBV12-4
d_gene: -

CDR3aa: CASSPYGRGSSYNEQFF
v_gene: TRBV6-2/TRBV6-3
d_gene: TRBD2

CDR3aa: CACNVIIGQPGSGANVLTF
v_gene: TRBV5-1
d_gene: -

CDR3aa: CATSDPLAGNTQYF
v_gene: TRBV24-1
d_gene: TRBD2

CDR3aa: CASIGAWGQPQHF
v_gene: TRBV2
d_gene: -

CDR3aa: CASSFMGQLHEQYF
v_gene: TRBV12-3/TRBV12-4
d_gene: TRBD1

CDR3aa: CSARATSGGTDTQYF
v_gene: TRBV20-1
d_gene: TRBD2